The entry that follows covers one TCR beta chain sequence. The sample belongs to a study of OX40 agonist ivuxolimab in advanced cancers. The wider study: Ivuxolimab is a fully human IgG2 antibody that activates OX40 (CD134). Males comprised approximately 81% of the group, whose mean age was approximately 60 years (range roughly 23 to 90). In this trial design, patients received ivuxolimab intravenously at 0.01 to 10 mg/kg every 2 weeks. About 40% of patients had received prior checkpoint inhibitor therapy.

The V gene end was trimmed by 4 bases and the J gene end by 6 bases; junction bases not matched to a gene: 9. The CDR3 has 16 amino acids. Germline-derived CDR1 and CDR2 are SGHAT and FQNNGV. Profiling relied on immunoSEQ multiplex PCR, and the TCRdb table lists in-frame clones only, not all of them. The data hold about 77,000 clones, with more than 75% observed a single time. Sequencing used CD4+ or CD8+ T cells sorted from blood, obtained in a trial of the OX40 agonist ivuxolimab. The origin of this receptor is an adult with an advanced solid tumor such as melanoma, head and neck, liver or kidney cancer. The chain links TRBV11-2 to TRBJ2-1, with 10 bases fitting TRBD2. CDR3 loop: CASSWFSGRTRNEQFF. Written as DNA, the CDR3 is TGTGCCAGCAGCTGGTTTAGCGGGAGGACGCGCAATGAGCAGTTCTTC.